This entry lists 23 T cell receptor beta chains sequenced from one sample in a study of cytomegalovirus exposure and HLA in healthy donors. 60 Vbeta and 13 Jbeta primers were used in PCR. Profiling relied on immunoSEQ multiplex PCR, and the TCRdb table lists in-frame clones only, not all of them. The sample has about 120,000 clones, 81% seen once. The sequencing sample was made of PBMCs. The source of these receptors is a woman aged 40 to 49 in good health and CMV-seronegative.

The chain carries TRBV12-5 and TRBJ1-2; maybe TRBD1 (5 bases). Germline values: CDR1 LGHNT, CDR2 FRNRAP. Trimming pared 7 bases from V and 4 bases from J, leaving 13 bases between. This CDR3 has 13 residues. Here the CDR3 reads CASATQGAYGYTF. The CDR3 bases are TGTGCTAGTGCCACGCAGGGTGCCTATGGCTACACCTTC.

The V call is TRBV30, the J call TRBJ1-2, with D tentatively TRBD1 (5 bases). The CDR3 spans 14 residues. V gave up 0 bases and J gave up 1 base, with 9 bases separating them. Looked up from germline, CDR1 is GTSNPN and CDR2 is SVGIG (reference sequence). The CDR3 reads CAWSVSGHNYGYTF. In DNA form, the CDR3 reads TGTGCCTGGAGTGTGTCCGGACATAACTATGGCTACACCTTC. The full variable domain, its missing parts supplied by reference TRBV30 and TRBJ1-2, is SQTIHQWPATLVQPVGSPLSLECTVEGTSNPNLYWYRQAAGRGLQLLFYSVGIGQISSEVPQNLSASRPQDRQFILSSKKLLLSDSGFYLCAWSVSGHNYGYTFGSGTRLTVV.

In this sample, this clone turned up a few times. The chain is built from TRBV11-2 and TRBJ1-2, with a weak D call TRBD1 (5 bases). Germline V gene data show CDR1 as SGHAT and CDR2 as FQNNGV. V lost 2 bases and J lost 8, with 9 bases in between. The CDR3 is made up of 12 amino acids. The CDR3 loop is CASSLSGNGYTF. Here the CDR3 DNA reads TGTGCCAGCAGCTTATCAGGGAACGGCTACACCTTC.

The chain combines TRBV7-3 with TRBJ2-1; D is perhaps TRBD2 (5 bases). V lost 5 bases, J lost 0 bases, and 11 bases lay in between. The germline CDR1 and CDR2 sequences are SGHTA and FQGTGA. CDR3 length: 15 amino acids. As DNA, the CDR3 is TGTGCCAGCAGCGCCAGAGGAGGCTCCTACAATGAGCAGTTCTTC. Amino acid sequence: CASSARGGSYNEQFF. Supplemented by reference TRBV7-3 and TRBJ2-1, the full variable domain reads GAGVSQTPSNKVTEKGKYVELRCDPISGHTALYWYRQSLGQGPEFLIYFQGTGAADDSGLPNDRFFAVRPEGSVSTLKIQRTERGDSAVYLCASSARGGSYNEQFFGPGTRLTVL.

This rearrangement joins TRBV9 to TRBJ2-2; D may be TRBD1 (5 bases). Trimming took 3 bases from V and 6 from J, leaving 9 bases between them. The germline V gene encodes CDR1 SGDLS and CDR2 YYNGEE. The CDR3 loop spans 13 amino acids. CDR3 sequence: CASSEGRSGELFF. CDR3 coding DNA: TGTGCCAGCAGCGAGGGGCGGTCCGGGGAGCTGTTTTTT. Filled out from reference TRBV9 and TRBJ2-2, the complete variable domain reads DSGVTQTPKHLITATGQRVTLRCSPRSGDLSVYWYQQSLDQGLQFLIQYYNGEERAKGNILERFSAQQFPDLHSELNLSSLELGDSALYFCASSEGRSGELFFGEGSRLTVL.

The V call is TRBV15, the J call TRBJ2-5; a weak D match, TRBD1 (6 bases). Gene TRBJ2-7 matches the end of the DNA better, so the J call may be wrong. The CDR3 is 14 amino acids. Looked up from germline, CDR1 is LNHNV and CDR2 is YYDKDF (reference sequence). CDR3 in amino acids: CATSRETGKNEQYF. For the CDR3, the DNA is TGTGCCACCAGCAGAGAAACAGGGAAGAACGAGCAGTACTTC.

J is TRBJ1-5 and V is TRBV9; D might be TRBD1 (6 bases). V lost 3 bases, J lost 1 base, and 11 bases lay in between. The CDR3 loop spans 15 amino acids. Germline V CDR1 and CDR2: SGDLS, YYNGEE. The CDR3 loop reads CASSEGDISNQPQHF. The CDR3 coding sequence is TGTGCCAGCAGCGAAGGGGACATCAGCAATCAGCCCCAGCATTTT. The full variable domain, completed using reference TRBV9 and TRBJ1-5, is DSGVTQTPKHLITATGQRVTLRCSPRSGDLSVYWYQQSLDQGLQFLIQYYNGEERAKGNILERFSAQQFPDLHSELNLSSLELGDSALYFCASSEGDISNQPQHFGDGTRLSIL.

CDR3 sequence reads: CASSSNQGAASNTEAFF. DNA for the CDR3: TGTGCCAGCAGCTCTAATCAGGGGGCGGCCTCCAACACTGAAGCTTTCTTT. The gene calls are TRBV13 and TRBJ1-1, with 8 bases fitting TRBD1. The CDR3 consists of 17 residues. Germline trimming cut 4 bases from V and 2 bases from J; bases unmatched to any gene: 12. Looked up from germline, CDR1 is PRHDT and CDR2 is FYEKMQ (reference sequence).

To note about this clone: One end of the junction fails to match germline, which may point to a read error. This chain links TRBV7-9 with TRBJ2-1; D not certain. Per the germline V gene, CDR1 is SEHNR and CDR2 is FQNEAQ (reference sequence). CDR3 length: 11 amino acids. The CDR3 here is CASSSDNEQFF. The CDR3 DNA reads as TGTGCCAGCAGCTCCGACAATGAGCAGTTCTTC.

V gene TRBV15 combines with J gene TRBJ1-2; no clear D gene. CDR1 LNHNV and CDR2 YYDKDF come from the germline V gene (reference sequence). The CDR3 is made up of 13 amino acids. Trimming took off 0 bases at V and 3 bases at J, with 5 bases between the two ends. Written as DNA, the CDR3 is TGTGCCACCAGCAGAGAAAACTACTATGGCTACACCTTC. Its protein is CATSRENYYGYTF. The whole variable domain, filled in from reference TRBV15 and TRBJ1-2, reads DAMVIQNPRYQVTQFGKPVTLSCSQTLNHNVMYWYQQKSSQAPKLLFHYYDKDFNNEADTPDNFQSRRPNTSFCFLDIRSPGLGDTAMYLCATSRENYYGYTFGSGTRLTVV.

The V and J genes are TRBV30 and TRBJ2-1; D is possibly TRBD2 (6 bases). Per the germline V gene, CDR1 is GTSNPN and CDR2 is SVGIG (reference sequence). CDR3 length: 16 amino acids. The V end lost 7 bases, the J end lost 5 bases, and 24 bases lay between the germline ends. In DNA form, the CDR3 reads TGTGCCTCGGCCAAGATTGGCGGTGGAGGGAACAATGAGCAGTTCTTC. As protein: CASAKIGGGGNNEQFF.

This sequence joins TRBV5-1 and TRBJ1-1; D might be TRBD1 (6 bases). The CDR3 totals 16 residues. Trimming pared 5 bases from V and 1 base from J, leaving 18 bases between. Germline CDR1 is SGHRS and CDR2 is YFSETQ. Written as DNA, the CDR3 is TGCGCCAGCAGTAGGGGGACAAGCATTACGAACACTGAAGCTTTCTTT. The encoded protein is CASSRGTSITNTEAFF.

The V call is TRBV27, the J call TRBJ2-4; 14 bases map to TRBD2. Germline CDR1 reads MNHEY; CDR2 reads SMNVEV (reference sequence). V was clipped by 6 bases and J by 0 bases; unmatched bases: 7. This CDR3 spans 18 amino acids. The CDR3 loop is CASRSQTSGGGAKNIQYF. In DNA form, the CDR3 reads TGTGCCAGCAGGTCCCAGACTAGCGGGGGGGGAGCCAAAAACATTCAGTACTTC.

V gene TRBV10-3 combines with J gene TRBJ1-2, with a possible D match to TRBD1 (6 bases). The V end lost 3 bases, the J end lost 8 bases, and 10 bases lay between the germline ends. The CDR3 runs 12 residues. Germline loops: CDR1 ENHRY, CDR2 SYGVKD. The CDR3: CAISDTGYGYTF. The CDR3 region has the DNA TGTGCCATCAGTGATACAGGGTACGGCTACACCTTC.

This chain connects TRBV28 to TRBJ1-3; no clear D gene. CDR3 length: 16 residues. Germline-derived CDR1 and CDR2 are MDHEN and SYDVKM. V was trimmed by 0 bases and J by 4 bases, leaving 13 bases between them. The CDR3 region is CASSLWEPSAGNTIYF. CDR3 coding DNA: TGTGCCAGCAGTTTATGGGAGCCCTCAGCAGGAAACACCATATATTTT. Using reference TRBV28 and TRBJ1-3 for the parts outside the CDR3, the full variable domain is DVKVTQSSRYLVKRTGEKVFLECVQDMDHENMFWYRQDPGLGLRLIYFSYDVKMKEKGDIPEGYSVSREKKERFSLILESASTNQTSMYLCASSLWEPSAGNTIYFGEGSWLTVV.

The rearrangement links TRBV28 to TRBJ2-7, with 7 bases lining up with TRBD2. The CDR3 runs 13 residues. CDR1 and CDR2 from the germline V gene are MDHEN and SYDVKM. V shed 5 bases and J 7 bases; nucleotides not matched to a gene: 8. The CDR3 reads CASSLGGSKEQYF. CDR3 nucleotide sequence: TGTGCCAGCAGTCTTGGCGGGAGTAAAGAGCAGTACTTC.

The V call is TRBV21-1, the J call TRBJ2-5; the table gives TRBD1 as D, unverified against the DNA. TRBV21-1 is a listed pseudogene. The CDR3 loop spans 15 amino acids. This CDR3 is CASSKGEGAWETQYF. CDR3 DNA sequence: TGTGCCAGCAGCAAAGGAGAGGGGGCTTGGGAGACCCAGTACTTC.

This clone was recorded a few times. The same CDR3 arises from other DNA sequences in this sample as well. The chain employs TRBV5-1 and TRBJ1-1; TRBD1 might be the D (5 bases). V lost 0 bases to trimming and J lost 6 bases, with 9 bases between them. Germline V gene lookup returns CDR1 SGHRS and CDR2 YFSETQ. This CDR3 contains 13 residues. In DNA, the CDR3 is TGCGCCAGCAGCTTGGGTCAGGGCTCTGAAGCTTTCTTT. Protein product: CASSLGQGSEAFF.

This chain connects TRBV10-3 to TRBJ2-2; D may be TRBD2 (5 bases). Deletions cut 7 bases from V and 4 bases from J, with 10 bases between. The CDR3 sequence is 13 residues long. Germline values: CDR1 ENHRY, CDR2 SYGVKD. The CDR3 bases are TGTGCCATCACCGGCGGACTCACCGGGGAGCTGTTTTTT. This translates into CAITGGLTGELFF.

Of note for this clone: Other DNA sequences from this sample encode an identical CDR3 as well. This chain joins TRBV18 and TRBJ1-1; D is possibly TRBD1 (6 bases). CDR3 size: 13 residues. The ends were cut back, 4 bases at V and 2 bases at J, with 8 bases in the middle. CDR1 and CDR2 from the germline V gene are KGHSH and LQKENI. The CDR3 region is CASSLQGNTEAFF. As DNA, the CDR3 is TGTGCCAGCTCACTACAGGGTAACACTGAAGCTTTCTTT. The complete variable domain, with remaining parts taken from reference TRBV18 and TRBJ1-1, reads NAGVMQNPRHLVRRRGQEARLRCSPMKGHSHVYWYRQLPEEGLKFMVYLQKENIIDESGMPKERFSAEFPKEGPSILRIQQVVRGDSAAYFCASSLQGNTEAFFGQGTRLTVV.

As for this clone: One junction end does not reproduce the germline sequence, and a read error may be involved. The CDR3 bases are TGTGCCAGCAGTGGAGTGAGAGTCCTCCAAAAGACCCAGTACTTC. It encodes CASSGVRVLQKTQYF. V is TRBV2 and J is TRBJ2-5; no definite D call. This CDR3 region has 15 residues. Germline CDR1 and CDR2: SNHLY and FYNNEI.

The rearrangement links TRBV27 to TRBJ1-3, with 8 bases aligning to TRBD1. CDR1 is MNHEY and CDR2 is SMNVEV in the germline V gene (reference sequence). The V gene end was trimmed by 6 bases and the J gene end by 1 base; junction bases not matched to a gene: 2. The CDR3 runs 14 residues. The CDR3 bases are TGTGCCAGCAGCCGGACAGGGTCTGGAAACACCATATATTTT. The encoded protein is CASSRTGSGNTIYF.

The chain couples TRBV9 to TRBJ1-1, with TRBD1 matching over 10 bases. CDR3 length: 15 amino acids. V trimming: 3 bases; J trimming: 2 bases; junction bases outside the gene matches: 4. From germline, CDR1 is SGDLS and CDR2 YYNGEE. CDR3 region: CASSAGDRGNTEAFF. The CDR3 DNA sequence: TGTGCCAGCAGCGCGGGGGACAGGGGAAACACTGAAGCTTTCTTT.